The clone carrying this T cell receptor (beta chain) occurred once. Its antigen is not identified. These data originate in a study of OX40 agonist ivuxolimab in advanced cancers. Study-level points and caveats: The average count of expanded clones was higher among CD8+ T cells than among CD4+.

This CDR3 has 12 amino acids. Germline V gene sequence: CDR1 SQVTM, CDR2 ANQGSEA. Trimming took 3 bases from V and 4 from J, leaving 8 bases between them. Autoimmune disease history or systemic immunosuppression led to patient exclusion. Profiling relied on immunoSEQ multiplex PCR, and the TCRdb table lists in-frame clones only, not all of them. The table shows more than 100,000 clones, with about 92% occurring only once. This receptor was obtained from an adult with an advanced solid tumor such as melanoma, head and neck, liver or kidney cancer. The chain has TRBV29-1 and TRBJ2-3; D remains unclear. The source was CD4+ or CD8+ T cells sorted from blood, collected in a trial of the OX40 agonist ivuxolimab. The CDR3 nucleotides read TGCAGCGTTGAGCTCCGTTCAGATACGCAGTATTTT. Translating it yields CSVELRSDTQYF.